These 9 T cell receptor beta chains originate from one sample sequenced in a study of cytomegalovirus exposure and HLA in healthy donors. Primers: 60 Vbeta forward and 13 Jbeta reverse. Assay used: immunoSEQ multiplex PCR; TCRdb lists only in-frame clones, some missing. The sample includes over 200,000 clones, 70% to 85% of them seen just once. The sequencing sample was made of PBMCs. These receptors were obtained from a male donor in good health and CMV-seronegative.

The table lists this clone with a count of one. This rearrangement joins TRBV6-1 to TRBJ1-2; 9 bases fit TRBD1. After removal of 7 bases from V and 3 bases from J, the junction contained 6 bases not matched to a gene. This CDR3 has 14 amino acids. Germline loops: CDR1 MNHNS, CDR2 SASEGT. CDR3 bases: TGTGCCAGCACCTTGGGACAGGGTTACTATGGCTACACCTTC. Its protein product is CASTLGQGYYGYTF.

The sample holds a few counts of this clone. The same CDR3 can be traced to other DNA sequences in this sample. This chain connects TRBV4-1 to TRBJ1-1, with D hard to call. The CDR3 has 14 residues. Germline V gene lookup returns CDR1 MGHRA and CDR2 YSYEKL. Trimming pared 0 bases from V and 5 bases from J, leaving 10 bases between. In DNA, the CDR3 is TGCGCCAGCAGCCAAGACCCACGAGGAACTGAAGCTTTCTTT. Translated: CASSQDPRGTEAFF.

The V and J genes are TRBV7-8 and TRBJ1-5, with 7 bases that match TRBD1. The germline V gene has CDR1 SGHVS and CDR2 FQNEAQ. With 6 bases clipped from V and 7 bases from J, the junction kept 9 bases outside the gene matches. The CDR3 covers 14 residues. CDR3 region: CASSLARGEQPQHF. CDR3 DNA: TGTGCCAGCAGTCTTGCCAGGGGGGAACAGCCCCAGCATTTT.

This rearrangement joins TRBV21-1 to TRBJ1-1; the DNA was not used to check the table's D call, TRBD1. TRBV21-1 is noted as a pseudogene. The CDR3 totals 15 residues. CDR3 protein: CASSRTGGAFTEAFF. CDR3 sequence (DNA): TGTGCCAGCAGCAGGACAGGGGGCGCCTTCACTGAAGCTTTCTTT.

The chain has TRBV6-4 and TRBJ2-1; 7 bases agree with TRBD2. The CDR3 has 14 amino acids. Trimming cost V 0 bases and J 7 bases; bases outside gene matches: 3. Germline V CDR1 and CDR2: MRHNA, SNTAGT. CDR3: CASSDSIGGNEQFF. The CDR3 bases are TGTGCCAGCAGTGACTCGATCGGGGGGAATGAGCAGTTCTTC.

This clone was seen a handful of times. This chain links TRBV9 with TRBJ2-5; TRBD2 matches 8 bases. With 4 bases clipped from V and 4 bases from J, the junction kept 12 bases outside the gene matches. This CDR3 spans 16 amino acids. CDR1 SGDLS and CDR2 YYNGEE come from the germline V gene. This chain's CDR3 is CASSPRPGTSLETQYF. For the CDR3, the DNA is TGTGCCAGCAGCCCCCGTCCCGGGACTAGTTTAGAGACCCAGTACTTC.

The chain recombines TRBV5-5 with TRBJ2-6; 8 bases map to TRBD1. Per the germline V gene, CDR1 is SGHKS and CDR2 is YYEKEE (reference sequence). The CDR3 has 18 amino acids. V lost 4 bases to trimming and J lost 1 base; unmatched junction nucleotides: 10. The CDR3 is CASSAGGAEASGANVLTF. The CDR3 DNA reads TGTGCCAGCAGCGCAGGGGGCGCGGAGGCTTCTGGGGCCAACGTCCTGACTTTC.

In this sample, this clone turned up once. The genes are TRBV19 and TRBJ2-7; TRBD2 agrees at 10 bases. J was trimmed by 0 bases and V by 0 bases; bases with no gene match: 5. Germline CDR1 and CDR2: LNHDA and SQIVND (reference sequence). This CDR3 has 17 amino acids. For the CDR3, the DNA is TGTGCCAGTAGTATAGATCTCGCTAGCGGGAGCTCCTACGAGCAGTACTTC. Its protein product is CASSIDLASGSSYEQYF.

With respect to this clone: One junction end does not reproduce the germline sequence, and a read error may be involved. This chain connects TRBV7-7 to TRBJ2-1; the match to TRBD2 covers 14 bases. The CDR3 is 16 residues long. CDR1 and CDR2 from the germline V gene are SSHAT and FNYEAQ (reference sequence). CDR3 sequence (DNA): TGTGCTAGCAGCCGAGGACTAGCGGGAGGAAACAATGAGCAGTTCTTC. Encoded protein: CASSRGLAGGNNEQFF.